The 25 T cell receptor beta chains reported below all come from one sample, sequenced in a study of blood T cell repertoires in COVID-19. Some clones are missing from TCRdb's copy, which holds only in-frame ones; the method was immunoSEQ multiplex PCR. The data show about 170,000 clones, 80% to 90% seen once. The sequencing sample was made of peripheral blood. The receptors originated from a woman older than 75 with COVID-19, enrolled during active disease.

This clone came up once. The gene calls are TRBV10-3 and TRBJ2-7, with 9 bases identical to TRBD1. V was pared by 6 bases and J by 7 bases, with 7 bases of the junction left unmatched. The CDR3 has 13 amino acids. CDR1 is ENHRY and CDR2 is SYGVKD in the germline V gene. The CDR3 region has the DNA TGTGCCATCAGGATGACAGGGGGAGGGGAGCAGTACTTC. It translates to CAIRMTGGGEQYF.

This clone turned up a few times. The genes are TRBV10-1 and TRBJ2-5, with D unclear. The germline CDR1 and CDR2 sequences are WNHNN and SYGVQD (reference sequence). V lost 10 bases to trimming and J lost 4 bases, with 10 bases between them. The CDR3 has 11 amino acids. The CDR3 coding sequence is TGCGCCAACAGACATGCAGAGACCCAGTACTTC. Translation: CANRHAETQYF.

The chain couples TRBV7-2 to TRBJ1-5; maybe TRBD1 (6 bases). The CDR3 extends over 15 amino acids. The germline V gene encodes CDR1 SGHTA and CDR2 FQGNSA. Trimming took off 3 bases at V and 5 bases at J, with 14 bases between the two ends. The CDR3 here is CASSFVGGAYQPQHF. For the CDR3, the DNA is TGTGCCAGCAGCTTTGTCGGGGGGGCCTATCAGCCCCAGCATTTT.

The chain employs TRBV14 and TRBJ2-1, with 10 bases that match TRBD2. The CDR3 has 14 residues. Trimming at V came to 6 bases and at J to 3 bases, leaving 2 bases not matched to a gene. CDR1 SGHDN and CDR2 FVKESK come from the germline V gene. The CDR3 DNA is TGTGCCAGCAGACTAGCGGGAATCTACAATGAGCAGTTCTTC. It encodes CASRLAGIYNEQFF.

The chain recombines TRBV4-1 with TRBJ2-1; possibly TRBD1 for D (8 bases). CDR3 length equals 16 residues. Germline CDR1 MGHRA, CDR2 YSYEKL. The V and J ends lost 0 bases and 4 bases respectively, with 13 bases between them. The CDR3 bases are TGCGCCAGCAGCCAAGATGACAGGGGAGGGTACAATGAGCAGTTCTTC. Amino acid sequence: CASSQDDRGGYNEQFF.

The chain's CDR3 is CASSSLAGVGEQYF. The CDR3 DNA reads TGTGCCAGCAGTTCACTAGCGGGGGTGGGTGAGCAGTACTTC. This chain joins TRBV6-5 and TRBJ2-7, with 11 bases lining up with TRBD2. The ends lost 4 bases at V and 7 bases at J; junction bases unmatched: 6. CDR1 is MNHEY and CDR2 is SVGAGI in the germline V gene. The CDR3 totals 14 residues.

This chain connects TRBV10-3 to TRBJ2-3; TRBD2 matches 9 bases. Germline-derived CDR1 and CDR2 are ENHRY and SYGVKD. Trimming cost V 6 bases and J 2 bases; bases outside gene matches: 15. The CDR3 sequence is 18 residues long. CDR3 region: CAIRREREASTNTDTQYF. In DNA, the CDR3 is TGTGCCATCAGACGTGAGCGGGAGGCCAGTACGAACACAGATACGCAGTATTTT.

J is TRBJ1-1 and V is TRBV10-3, with D maybe TRBD1 (6 bases). The V gene lost 0 bases and the J gene lost 5 bases, with 10 bases spanning the gap. CDR3 length equals 14 residues. Germline assignment: CDR1 ENHRY and CDR2 SYGVKD. The CDR3 sequence is CAISESPGETEAFF. The CDR3 nucleotides are TGTGCCATCAGTGAGTCTCCAGGGGAGACTGAAGCTTTCTTT.

This clone was detected only a few times. This chain connects TRBV7-2 to TRBJ1-3; a weak D match, TRBD1 (6 bases). Trimming shortened V by 5 bases and J by 8 bases, and 13 bases separated the two germline ends. The CDR3 length is 13 residues. The germline V gene has CDR1 SGHTA and CDR2 FQGNSA. CDR3 residues: CASSVWEGDTIYF. The CDR3 coding sequence is TGTGCCAGCAGCGTATGGGAGGGGGACACCATATATTTT.

V and J are TRBV11-3 and TRBJ2-2; tentatively, D is TRBD1 (6 bases). The CDR3 is made up of 14 amino acids. The germline V and J ends were trimmed by 8 bases and 4 bases, with 14 bases remaining between them. Germline V gives CDR1 SGHNT, CDR2 YENEEA. For the CDR3, the DNA is TGTGCCAGCGAAGATACAGGGTTCACCGGGGAGCTGTTTTTT. Amino acid sequence: CASEDTGFTGELFF.

V and J are TRBV19 and TRBJ2-5; D unclear. This CDR3 has 15 residues. Germline loops: CDR1 LNHDA, CDR2 SQIVND (reference sequence). The V gene lost 3 bases and the J gene lost 3 bases, with 14 bases spanning the gap. In DNA form, the CDR3 reads TGTGCCAGTAGTATGCTAAATGGTATTAAAGAGACCCAGTACTTC. This translates into CASSMLNGIKETQYF.

V usage is TRBV6-4 and J usage is TRBJ2-3, with 10 bases matching TRBD1. The CDR3 loop spans 20 amino acids. CDR1 is MRHNA and CDR2 is SNTAGT in the germline V gene. With 3 bases clipped from V and 2 bases from J, the junction kept 17 bases outside the gene matches. Here the CDR3 DNA reads TGTGCCAGCAGTGAGTTCTGGCCCCGGGACAGGGGTTGTGACACAGATACGCAGTATTTT. Translated: CASSEFWPRDRGCDTDTQYF.

This sequence joins TRBV10-3 and TRBJ1-6; D unresolved. The germline V gene has CDR1 ENHRY and CDR2 SYGVKD. V was cut by 10 bases and J by 7 bases, with 11 bases left in between. The CDR3 runs to 12 residues. The chain's CDR3 is CATRRGNSPLHF. CDR3 in DNA: TGTGCCACTCGGCGGGGAAATTCACCCCTCCACTTT.

CDR3 nucleotides: TGTGCCAGCACAGGGGCTAAAGCCTATGGCTACACCTTC. It specifies CASTGAKAYGYTF. This sequence joins TRBV6-5 and TRBJ1-2; D possibly corresponds to TRBD1 (6 bases). Trimming took off 7 bases at V and 4 bases at J, with 13 bases between the two ends. This CDR3 spans 13 amino acids. Germline V CDR1 and CDR2: MNHEY, SVGAGI.

The chain couples TRBV19 to TRBJ2-1, with a possible D match to TRBD2 (6 bases). CDR1 is LNHDA and CDR2 is SQIVND in the germline V gene (reference sequence). CDR3 length: 11 amino acids. Trimming took off 11 bases at V and 4 bases at J, with 9 bases between the two ends. Here the CDR3 reads CAPAGYNEQFF. The CDR3 region has the DNA TGTGCCCCGGCGGGGTACAATGAGCAGTTCTTC. Drawing the rest from reference TRBV19 and TRBJ2-1, the complete variable domain is DGGITQSPKYLFRKEGQNVTLSCEQNLNHDAMYWYRQDPGQGLRLIYYSQIVNDFQKGDIAEGYSVSREKKESFPLTVTSAQKNPTAFYLCAPAGYNEQFFGPGTRLTVL.

The chain couples TRBV18 to TRBJ2-7, with TRBD1 matching over 7 bases. The CDR3 has 16 residues. J was trimmed by 1 base and V by 4 bases; bases with no gene match: 10. Germline lookup yields CDR1 KGHSH and CDR2 LQKENI. CDR3 in amino acids: CASSLGDSRLSYEQYF. In DNA form, the CDR3 reads TGTGCCAGCTCACTTGGGGACAGCCGCTTATCCTACGAGCAGTACTTC.

This clone has more than one count but fewer than ten. V usage is TRBV6-5 and J usage is TRBJ2-7; D might be TRBD2 (6 bases). This CDR3 contains 14 residues. Per the germline V gene, CDR1 is MNHEY and CDR2 is SVGAGI. Trimming stripped 4 bases from V and 7 bases from J, with 17 bases between. This CDR3 reads CASSSEVGGREQYF. CDR3 DNA: TGTGCCAGCAGTTCCGAGGTCGGGGGTCGGGAGCAGTACTTC.

The chain has TRBV5-1 and TRBJ1-2; 8 bases fit TRBD1. Germline CDR1 SGHRS, CDR2 YFSETQ. This CDR3 contains 17 residues. V shed 2 bases, J shed 0 bases, and the junction held 9 bases outside the gene matches. The CDR3 DNA reads as TGCGCCAGCAGCTTCTGGGCAGGGGGCCATGCTAACTATGGCTACACCTTC. Protein product: CASSFWAGGHANYGYTF.

The chain links TRBV7-2 to TRBJ1-5; tentatively, D is TRBD1 (6 bases). Germline V gene sequence: CDR1 SGHTA, CDR2 FQGNSA. This CDR3 has 15 residues. V was shortened by 5 bases and J by 8 bases, with 19 bases between the two germline ends. The CDR3 DNA reads as TGTGCCAGCAGCCAGGACAGAGCCCTCGCGGAGCCCCAGCATTTT. Its translation: CASSQDRALAEPQHF. Full variable domain (remainder filled in from reference TRBV7-2 and TRBJ1-5): GAGVSQSPSNKVTEKGKDVELRCDPISGHTALYWYRQSLGQGLEFLIYFQGNSAPDKSGLPSDRFSAERTGGSVSTLTIQRTQQEDSAVYLCASSQDRALAEPQHFGDGTRLSIL.

V is TRBV5-4 and J is TRBJ2-5; 16 positions agree with TRBD2. This CDR3 comprises 16 residues. The ends lost 3 bases at V and 5 bases at J; junction bases unmatched: 4. CDR1 and CDR2 (germline): SGHNT, YYREEE (reference sequence). CDR3 coding DNA: TGTGCCAGCAGCTCCGGGACTAGCGGGAGGGTGGAGACCCAGTACTTC. Protein sequence: CASSSGTSGRVETQYF.

This chain joins TRBV2 and TRBJ2-5; 12 positions agree with TRBD1. Germline CDR1 and CDR2: SNHLY and FYNNEI. The CDR3 has 14 amino acids. The J segment lost 4 bases and the V segment lost 6 bases, leaving 3 bases of the junction unmatched. For the CDR3, the DNA is TGTGCCAGCAGCCGGGACAGGGGGCCAGAGACCCAGTACTTC. Translation: CASSRDRGPETQYF.

The chain recombines TRBV10-2 with TRBJ1-1; a possible D gene is TRBD1 (5 bases). V shed 6 bases and J shed 1 base, with 12 bases lying between them. This CDR3 has 14 amino acids. Germline-derived CDR1 and CDR2 are WSHSY and SAAADI. The CDR3 spells CASRVQGWNTEAFF. CDR3 sequence (DNA): TGCGCCAGCAGAGTCCAGGGCTGGAACACTGAAGCTTTCTTT.

This chain joins TRBV4-3 and TRBJ1-2, with D possibly matching TRBD1 (5 bases). Trimming cost V 5 bases and J 1 base, with 11 bases left between them. Germline V gene sequence: CDR1 LGHNA, CDR2 YSLEER. This CDR3 contains 14 residues. CDR3 protein: CASSSIQGNYGYTF. In DNA, the CDR3 is TGCGCCAGCAGCTCTATTCAGGGTAACTATGGCTACACCTTC.

This clone was observed a handful of times. This chain joins TRBV9 and TRBJ1-3; no clear D. The CDR3 covers 16 residues. The germline V gene has CDR1 SGDLS and CDR2 YYNGEE. The germline V and J ends were trimmed by 4 bases and 3 bases, with 17 bases remaining between them. CDR3 coding DNA: TGTGCCAGCAGCACAACGGGTATACTGAGTGGAAACACCATATATTTT. This encodes CASSTTGILSGNTIYF.

The rearrangement links TRBV5-5 to TRBJ2-3; 13 bases agree with TRBD2. Trimming removed 1 base from V and 4 bases from J; junction bases left unmatched: 9. This CDR3 is 18 amino acids long. Germline CDR1 SGHKS, CDR2 YYEKEE (reference sequence). The CDR3 here is CASSLIRLAGGGSDTQYF. DNA of the CDR3: TGTGCCAGCAGCTTGATTCGACTAGCGGGAGGAGGGTCAGATACGCAGTATTTT. Full variable domain (missing parts from reference TRBV5-5 and TRBJ2-3): DAGVTQSPTHLIKTRGQQVTLRCSPISGHKSVSWYQQVLGQGPQFIFQYYEKEERGRGNFPDRFSARQFPNYSSELNVNALLLGDSALYLCASSLIRLAGGGSDTQYFGPGTRLTVL.